The source of this T cell receptor (beta chain) is a study of blood T cell repertoires in COVID-19. Study as a whole: Acute and convalescent COVID-19 specimens originated in the United States, Italy and Spain. Sources were T cells, B-cell-depleted T cells, or PBMCs; the material itself was cDNA or gDNA.

Original handling: Amplification with reference gene primers provided the estimates of nucleated cell counts. Only in-frame clones appear in the TCRdb table, and some are missing; sequencing was by immunoSEQ multiplex PCR. V and J calls and clone size come straight from that table; D and trimming were deduced from the DNA. The sample holds fewer than 200,000 clones, approximately 85% seen once. CDR3 length equals 12 residues. V lost 5 bases and J 8 bases, leaving 12 bases between the germline ends. The source material was peripheral blood. This receptor was obtained from a man in his 60s who had recovered from COVID-19. The chain joins TRBV12-3 or TRBV12-4 to TRBJ1-2; D gene ambiguous. CDR3: CASSLYGGGYTF. Here the CDR3 DNA reads TGTGCCAGCAGTCTTTACGGAGGAGGCTACACCTTC.